This T cell receptor (beta chain) is from a study of blood T cell repertoires in COVID-19. Study information: COVID-19 samples collected from the United States, Italy and Spain covered acute and convalescent phases. Nucleic acid was either cDNA or gDNA, and it came from T cells, B-cell-depleted T cells, or PBMCs.

Trimming took off 8 bases at V and 1 base at J, with 18 bases between the two ends. CDR3 size: 16 residues. CDR1 is LNHDA, CDR2 SQIVND, per germline (reference sequence). Sequencing was performed with immunoSEQ multiplex PCR; in TCRdb, only in-frame clones are kept and a portion is missing. The repertoire consists of 150,000 to 250,000 clones, with roughly four fifths occurring once and the leading ten covering 12%. Participants were aged roughly 18 to 90 years, lived in 25 or so US areas, and enrolled virtually. The sequence was obtained from a man between 35 and 55 years old who had recovered from COVID-19. Specimen: PBMCs or T cells enriched from blood (not recorded which). The chain couples TRBV19 to TRBJ1-5; TRBD1 is a possible D gene (5 bases). CDR3 protein: CASHANRMGSNQPQHF. CDR3 nucleotide sequence: TGTGCCAGTCATGCCAACAGGATGGGCAGCAATCAGCCCCAGCATTTT.